The 7 T cell receptor beta chains in this list originate from one sample, sequenced in a study of OX40 agonist ivuxolimab in advanced cancers. The library was made by the immunoSEQ multiplex PCR assay. The table was pulled from immuneACCESS by TCRdb, which kept in-frame rearrangements only. Such tables lose some clones; where checked, under half of the loss comes from unresolved V genes, and the rest has no known cause. The table for this sample lists over 50,000 clones; 88% of them were counted only once. Approximately 1.6% of the sample rests with the top ten. Sequenced here: CD4+ or CD8+ T cells sorted from blood, sampled in a trial of the OX40 agonist ivuxolimab. All receptors derive from an adult with an advanced solid tumor such as melanoma, head and neck, liver or kidney cancer.

The V and J genes are TRBV2 and TRBJ1-4; the match to TRBD1 covers 12 bases. Trimming took 7 bases from V and 5 from J; bases not matched to a gene: 5. Germline V CDR1 and CDR2: SNHLY, FYNNEI. CDR3 length: 15 amino acids. The CDR3: CASKRDRGRNEKLFF. In nucleotides, the CDR3 is TGTGCCAGCAAAAGGGACAGGGGGCGGAATGAAAAACTGTTTTTT.

The chain links TRBV20-1 to TRBJ2-7; D gene uncertain. Trimming cost V 4 bases and J 3 bases, with 7 bases left between them. CDR3 length: 11 amino acids. Germline V gene data show CDR1 as DFQATT and CDR2 as SNEGSKA (reference sequence). The CDR3 DNA follows: TGCAGTGCTATACAGCGCTACGAGCAGTACTTC. This codes for CSAIQRYEQYF.

The V gene is TRBV5-4, the J gene TRBJ1-6, with D perhaps TRBD1 (5 bases). This CDR3 spans 12 amino acids. Germline V gene sequence: CDR1 SGHNT, CDR2 YYREEE (reference sequence). V was cut by 7 bases and J by 8 bases, with 10 bases left in between. The CDR3 reads CASQGDDSPLHF. The CDR3 DNA reads as TGTGCCAGCCAGGGTGACGATTCACCCCTCCACTTT.

The chain joins TRBV5-6 to TRBJ2-3, with no clear D. The V gene's germline CDR1 is SGHDT and CDR2 YYEEEE. V was shortened by 3 bases and J by 3 bases, with 8 bases between the two germline ends. The CDR3 is 13 amino acids. This chain's CDR3 is CASSSQSTDTQYF. The DNA for the CDR3 is TGTGCCAGCAGCTCCCAGAGTACAGATACGCAGTATTTT.

In this sample, this clone turned up a few times. The chain couples TRBV2 to TRBJ1-5; D is unclear. The CDR3 spans 13 residues. CDR1 is SNHLY, CDR2 FYNNEI, per germline. Trimming cost V 8 bases and J 6 bases, with 14 bases left between them. DNA for the CDR3: TGTGCCAGCCTATCTGGGGTGGGTCAGCCCCAGCATTTT. Residues: CASLSGVGQPQHF.

The rearrangement uses TRBV18 and TRBJ2-3; no definite D call. CDR3 length: 14 amino acids. V was trimmed by 6 bases and J by 3 bases, leaving 13 bases between them. CDR1 and CDR2 (germline): KGHSH, LQKENI. CDR3 bases: TGTGCCAGCTCCCCGGCGGCTAGGACAGATACGCAGTATTTT. Translation: CASSPAARTDTQYF.

This clone turned up a few times. V usage is TRBV30 and J usage is TRBJ1-1; possible D gene TRBD1, 5 bases. V lost 3 bases to trimming and J lost 0 bases, with 8 bases between them. The CDR3 length is 13 residues. Germline V gives CDR1 GTSNPN, CDR2 SVGIG (reference sequence). The DNA of the CDR3 is TGTGCCTGGAGGGGGGTTGTGAACACTGAAGCTTTCTTT. It codes for CAWRGVVNTEAFF.